This T cell receptor (beta chain) is drawn from a study of T-cell memory formation after mild COVID-19. On the study more broadly: TCR clusters were mostly confined to one donor each. Broader study findings: Contracting clones from day 15 to 85 had balanced CD4/CD8; later expanders favoured CD4+. The CD4+ clones that contracted clustered mainly within CM and EM, and the CD8+ clones concentrated in EMRA. Within pre-infection memory, some responding clones were found, suggesting cross-reactive memory joined.

This clonotype was picked up a small number of times. The antigen is unknown. TCRdb re-called the 5' RACE reads through MiXCR, storing one row per CDR3 protein. The repertoire holds 250,000 to 300,000 distinct CDR3 sequences, around 15% seen once, with roughly 24% in the top ten. The CDR3 extends over 15 amino acids. Germline CDR1 reads SGHVS; CDR2 reads FNYEAQ. Deletions cut 1 base from V and 4 bases from J, with 13 bases between. The sequencing input was PBMCs or a T cell subset sorted from them (not recorded which). The clonotype was recovered from a man aged 18 to 29 who had mild COVID-19 (a few samples of this study predate the infection). Cell type and time point are not known. The chain has TRBV7-6 and TRBJ1-1; TRBD1 might be the D (6 bases). This CDR3 is CASSLGQGLGTEAFF. The CDR3 DNA follows: TGTGCCAGCAGCTTAGGGCAGGGGTTGGGCACTGAAGCTTTCTTT.